This T cell receptor beta chain was found in a study of memory CD4+ T cells and cytomegalovirus serostatus. With regard to this clone: The antigen is not known.

Single viable CD3+CD4+CD8-CD45RO+ cells were sorted as the memory CD4+ T cells. Study outcomes and limitations: Each of approximately 69 CMV-associated TCRbeta sequences occurred in one to five individuals.

From germline, CDR1 is MDHEN and CDR2 SYDVKM. The CDR3 sequence is 16 residues long. V shed 0 bases, J shed 6 bases, and the junction held 5 bases outside the gene matches. This table comes from immunoSEQ multiplex PCR, and its TCRdb copy is limited to in-frame clones, with some not included. The repertoire has some 49,000 clones, around 80% of them found once; the top ten carry approximately 1%. The V and J genes are TRBV28 and TRBJ1-2; 12 nucleotides match TRBD1. The specimen sequenced was memory CD4+ T cells from blood. This clonotype was sampled from an adult in good health and CMV-seronegative. CDR3 nucleotide sequence: TGTGCCAGCAGTTTATGGGGGGACAGGGGGCTTCATGGCTACACCTTC. This sequence encodes CASSLWGDRGLHGYTF.